The 12 T cell receptor beta chains below were found in one sample sequenced in a study of OX40 agonist ivuxolimab in advanced cancers. Generated by immunoSEQ multiplex PCR, the TCRdb table keeps only in-frame clones and is missing some. The repertoire holds tens of thousands of clones, with about four fifths as singletons. The specimen comprised CD4+ or CD8+ T cells sorted from blood, sampled in a trial of the OX40 agonist ivuxolimab. The receptors were sampled from an adult with an advanced solid tumor such as melanoma, head and neck, liver or kidney cancer.

V and J are TRBV5-1 and TRBJ1-3; D is unclear. The CDR3 extends over 16 amino acids. The V gene's germline CDR1 is SGHRS and CDR2 YFSETQ. V lost 3 bases and J 0 bases, leaving 13 bases between the germline ends. The CDR3 here is CASSSGSLSSGNTIYF. The DNA of the CDR3 is TGCGCCAGCAGCTCGGGATCTTTGAGCTCTGGAAACACCATATATTTT.

This chain joins TRBV19 and TRBJ2-1; 11 bases fit TRBD1. The CDR3 length is 15 residues. Germline CDR1 reads LNHDA; CDR2 reads SQIVND (reference sequence). V dropped 9 bases and J dropped 7; count of bases not matched to a gene: 11. The CDR3 loop is CASRLRDRGGNEQFF. The DNA for the CDR3 is TGTGCCAGCCGTCTCAGGGACAGGGGGGGGAATGAGCAGTTCTTC.

This chain links TRBV30 with TRBJ2-2, with TRBD1 matching 9 bases. Germline V gene sequence: CDR1 GTSNPN, CDR2 SVGIG (reference sequence). There are 16 residues in the CDR3. The trim removed 0 bases at V and 7 bases at J, leaving 9 bases unmatched. Here the CDR3 reads CAWSVHRGRFGGELFF. CDR3 nucleotides: TGTGCCTGGAGTGTACACAGGGGGCGGTTCGGCGGGGAGCTGTTTTTT. Full variable domain (missing parts from reference TRBV30 and TRBJ2-2): SQTIHQWPATLVQPVGSPLSLECTVEGTSNPNLYWYRQAAGRGLQLLFYSVGIGQISSEVPQNLSASRPQDRQFILSSKKLLLSDSGFYLCAWSVHRGRFGGELFFGEGSRLTVL.

The V gene is TRBV5-4, the J gene TRBJ1-5; 7 positions match TRBD1. Germline CDR1 is SGHNT and CDR2 is YYREEE (reference sequence). The length of the CDR3 is 17 residues. Germline trimming cut 4 bases from V and 2 bases from J; bases unmatched to any gene: 12. CDR3 amino acids: CASSAMTGSGGNQPQHF. CDR3 sequence (DNA): TGTGCCAGCAGCGCTATGACAGGGAGTGGGGGCAATCAGCCCCAGCATTTT.

The chain employs TRBV5-5 and TRBJ1-5; TRBD1 aligns across 9 bases. CDR1 and CDR2 (germline): SGHKS, YYEKEE (reference sequence). Trimming cost V 4 bases and J 2 bases; bases outside gene matches: 13. This CDR3 is built from 18 residues. The CDR3 reads CASSHTGTGNLGNQPQHF. The CDR3 DNA is TGTGCCAGCAGCCACACCGGGACAGGGAATCTTGGCAATCAGCCCCAGCATTTT.

This clone was picked up one time. The V call is TRBV5-4, the J call TRBJ1-1, with 7 bases identical to TRBD1. Per the germline V gene, CDR1 is SGHNT and CDR2 is YYREEE (reference sequence). This CDR3 has 13 amino acids. The ends lost 5 bases at V and 1 base at J; junction bases unmatched: 2. The CDR3 region is CASRAGGNTEAFF. Here the CDR3 DNA reads TGTGCCAGCAGGGCAGGGGGGAACACTGAAGCTTTCTTT.

The chain employs TRBV6-5 and TRBJ2-5, with D perhaps matching TRBD2 (7 bases). This CDR3 comprises 15 residues. V lost 2 bases and J 6 bases, leaving 16 bases between the germline ends. Germline V gives CDR1 MNHEY, CDR2 SVGAGI. CDR3 in DNA: TGTGCCAGCAGTTACGGGTCACTCGGGGGGCAGACCCAGTACTTC. This translates into CASSYGSLGGQTQYF.

The V and J genes are TRBV5-3 and TRBJ1-1; the D gene is possibly TRBD1 (5 bases). TRBV5-3 has ORF status, its function being uncertain. The CDR3 runs to 18 residues. Trimming pared 4 bases from V and 0 bases from J, leaving 22 bases between. The CDR3 sequence: CARSLPRAGRHMNTEAFF. The CDR3 DNA is TGTGCCAGAAGCCTGCCTAGGGCGGGACGCCACATGAACACTGAAGCTTTCTTT.

V usage is TRBV5-1 and J usage is TRBJ2-3; TRBD2 aligns across 9 bases. The CDR3 runs to 15 residues. Germline CDR1 reads SGHRS; CDR2 reads YFSETQ. Unmatched junction bases numbered 5, after V lost 4 bases and J lost 2 bases. The CDR3 DNA reads as TGCGCCAGCAGCATAGAGCGGGGGGACACAGATACGCAGTATTTT. Its translation: CASSIERGDTDTQYF.

The chain couples TRBV19 to TRBJ2-3; D possibly corresponds to TRBD1 (6 bases). CDR3 length: 15 amino acids. The V gene lost 9 bases and the J gene lost 4 bases, with 20 bases spanning the gap. Germline CDR1 is LNHDA and CDR2 is SQIVND (reference sequence). CDR3 bases: TGTGCCAGCCGGCCCGGCAGGGGACATGCAGATACGCAGTATTTT. The encoded protein is CASRPGRGHADTQYF.

This clone occurred once. V is TRBV27 and J is TRBJ2-7, with no clear D. The CDR3 length is 14 residues. Germline CDR1 MNHEY, CDR2 SMNVEV (reference sequence). The V end lost 8 bases, the J end lost 6 bases, and 20 bases lay between the germline ends. The CDR3 nucleotides read TGTGCCAGCGCCCCTAGGGTAACGGCCGCCGAGCAGTACTTC. It translates to CASAPRVTAAEQYF.

The V call is TRBV27, the J call TRBJ2-6; D may be TRBD1 (6 bases). Trimming stripped 4 bases from V and 2 bases from J, with 9 bases between. Germline CDR1 reads MNHEY; CDR2 reads SMNVEV (reference sequence). The CDR3 is 15 residues long. The chain's CDR3 is CASSSAGAGANVLTF. In DNA, the CDR3 is TGTGCCAGCAGTTCTGCAGGGGCTGGGGCCAACGTCCTGACTTTC.